There are a few counts of the clone carrying this T cell receptor (beta chain). Its antigen remains unknown. This sample is drawn from a study of post-analysis software for immune sequencing data. Each TCR beta cDNA library carried unique molecular identifiers. The source material, roughly 0.9 to 10 million T cells, gave rise to roughly 500,000 cDNA molecules. TCRdb redid the calling of the PCR reads with MiXCR, one entry per CDR3 protein. In the table there are roughly 800,000 distinct CDR3 sequences, under 60% of which are singletons. With 6 bases removed from V and 0 bases from J, the gap between germline ends came to 21 bases. This CDR3 spans 19 amino acids. The study's findings and limits: The F measure placed samples prepared in the same batch into strongly shared clusters. Controls showed lower frequencies than patients for five TRBV segments, and TRBV5-6, TRBV5-1 and TRBV20-1 were among these. A significant reduction in normalized Chao1 diversity was observed in multiple sclerosis patients versus controls.

The chain is built from TRBV12-3 or TRBV12-4 and TRBJ2-6; D could derive from TRBD1 or TRBD2 (5 bases each). The clonotype comes from a girl between 5 and 17 years old with multiple sclerosis. Material: blood. Here the CDR3 reads CASSDFPGRDFSGANVLTF. CDR3 bases: TGTGCCAGCAGCGATTTTCCGGGACGGGATTTCTCTGGGGCCAACGTCCTGACTTTC.